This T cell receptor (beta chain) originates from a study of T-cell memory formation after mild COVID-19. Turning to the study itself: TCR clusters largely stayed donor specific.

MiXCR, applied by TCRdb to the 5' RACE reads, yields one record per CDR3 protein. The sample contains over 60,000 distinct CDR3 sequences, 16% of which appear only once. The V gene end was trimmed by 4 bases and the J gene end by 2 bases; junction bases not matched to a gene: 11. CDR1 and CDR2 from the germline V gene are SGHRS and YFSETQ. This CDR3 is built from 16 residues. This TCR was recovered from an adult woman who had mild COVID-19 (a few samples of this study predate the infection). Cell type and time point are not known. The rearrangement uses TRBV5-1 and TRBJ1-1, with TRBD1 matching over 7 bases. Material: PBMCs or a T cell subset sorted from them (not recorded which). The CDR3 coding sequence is TGCGCCAGCAGCCAGAGGACAGGTTTTTATAACACTGAAGCTTTCTTT. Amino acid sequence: CASSQRTGFYNTEAFF.